What follows is one TCR beta chain and its context. Its target is unknown. Blood CD4+ CD25-low CD127-high conventional T cells supplied the genomic DNA template. The source of the sample is a study of regulatory and conventional T cells in RAG deficiency. Clones were sequenced by immunoSEQ multiplex PCR, and TCRdb holds only the in-frame ones, with some missing. The profile shows over 10,000 clones, 85% to 95% of them singletons. Findings and caveats of the study: Compared with controls, unique Treg TCR beta sequences dropped around 100-fold in Omenn syndrome and CID/AS. Omenn patients showed >80% Treg-Tconv overlap and shorter CDR3 lengths. RAG-deficient patients showed markedly lower Shannon entropy and higher Simpson indices than control T-cell subsets.

The sample was also reused in another study, on regulatory T cells. That work states: Primers: 52 TRBV forward and 13 TRBJ reverse. In patients, unique TRB V-J pairs were restricted and V/J usage skewed, especially in Tregs.

This TCR was recovered from a human donor in good health. The sample consisted of CD4+ effector T cells sorted from blood.

For the CDR3, the DNA is TGCGCCAGCAGTCCCACTGCTATAACCCGCACCGGGGAGCTGTTTTTT. Encoded protein: CASSPTAITRTGELFF. The chain recombines TRBV5-1 with TRBJ2-2; no clear D gene. V dropped 5 bases and J dropped 4 bases, with 18 bases sitting between them. Germline assignment: CDR1 SGHRS and CDR2 YFSETQ. This CDR3 region has 16 residues.